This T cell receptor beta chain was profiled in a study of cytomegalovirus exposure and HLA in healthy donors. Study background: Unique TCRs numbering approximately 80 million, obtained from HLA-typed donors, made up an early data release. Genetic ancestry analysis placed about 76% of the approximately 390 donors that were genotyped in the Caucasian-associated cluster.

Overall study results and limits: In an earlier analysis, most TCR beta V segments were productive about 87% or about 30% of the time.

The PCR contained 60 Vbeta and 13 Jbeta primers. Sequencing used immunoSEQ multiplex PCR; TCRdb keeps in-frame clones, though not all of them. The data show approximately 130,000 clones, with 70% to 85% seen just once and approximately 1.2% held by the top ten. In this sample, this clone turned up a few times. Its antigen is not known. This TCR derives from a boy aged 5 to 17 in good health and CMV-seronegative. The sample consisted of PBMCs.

In DNA form, the CDR3 reads TGTGCCTGGATAGCGGGAGGGTACAATGAGCAGTTCTTC. It specifies CAWIAGGYNEQFF. The chain uses TRBV30 and TRBJ2-1, with 11 bases aligning to TRBD2. Germline V gene sequence: CDR1 GTSNPN, CDR2 SVGIG (reference sequence). Unmatched junction bases numbered 0, after V lost 4 bases and J lost 4 bases. The CDR3 totals 13 residues.